This T cell receptor (beta chain) was sequenced in a study of CD8+ T cells in alopecia areata. Study-level results: For lesional scalp, especially alopecia totalis/universalis, clonality was higher than in normal scalp. Normal-skin resident alphabeta T cells also appear among scalp sample sequences.

CDR1 is MNHEY and CDR2 is SVGAGI in the germline V gene. V gave up 6 bases and J gave up 3 bases, with 18 bases separating them. The CDR3 extends over 15 amino acids. Following RNA extraction, reverse transcription yielded cDNA that acted as the sequencing template. The repertoire was sequenced with immunoSEQ multiplex PCR; TCRdb's copy has only in-frame clones and lacks some. The top ten clones hold around 2.8% of a sample with roughly 120,000 clones, around 61% of them seen once. Details on this clone: What it recognizes is unknown.

PBMCs yielded sorted CD4+ and CD8+ T cells. Material: CD4+ T cells sorted from blood. The genes are TRBV6-5 and TRBJ2-7; D assignment may be TRBD1 or TRBD2 (6 bases each). The clonotype originates from a human donor in good health. The CDR3: CASSQWGAANYEQYF. As DNA, the CDR3 is TGTGCCAGCAGCCAATGGGGGGCCGCAAACTACGAGCAGTACTTC.